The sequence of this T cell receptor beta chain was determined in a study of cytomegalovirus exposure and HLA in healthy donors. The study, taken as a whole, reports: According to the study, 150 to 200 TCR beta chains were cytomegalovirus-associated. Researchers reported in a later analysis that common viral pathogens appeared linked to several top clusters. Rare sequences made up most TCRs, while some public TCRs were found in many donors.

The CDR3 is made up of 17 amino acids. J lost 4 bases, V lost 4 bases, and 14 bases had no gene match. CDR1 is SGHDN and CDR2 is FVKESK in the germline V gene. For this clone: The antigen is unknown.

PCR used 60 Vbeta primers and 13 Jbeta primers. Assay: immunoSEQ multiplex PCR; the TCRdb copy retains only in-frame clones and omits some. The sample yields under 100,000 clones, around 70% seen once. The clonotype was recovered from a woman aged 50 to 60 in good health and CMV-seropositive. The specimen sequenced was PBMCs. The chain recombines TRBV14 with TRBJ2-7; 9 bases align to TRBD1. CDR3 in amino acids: CASSLEGPGQGSYEQYF. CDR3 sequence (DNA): TGTGCCAGCAGCCTCGAGGGTCCGGGACAGGGTTCATACGAGCAGTACTTC.